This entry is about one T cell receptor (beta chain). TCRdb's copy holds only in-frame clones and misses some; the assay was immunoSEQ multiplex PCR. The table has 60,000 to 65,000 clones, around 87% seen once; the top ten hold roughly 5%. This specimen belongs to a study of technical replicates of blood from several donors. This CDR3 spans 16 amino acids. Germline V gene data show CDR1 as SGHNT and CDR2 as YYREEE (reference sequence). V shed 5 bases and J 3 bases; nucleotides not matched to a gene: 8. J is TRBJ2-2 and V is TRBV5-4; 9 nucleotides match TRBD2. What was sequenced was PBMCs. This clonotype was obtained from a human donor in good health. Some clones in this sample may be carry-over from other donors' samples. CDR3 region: CASRDLASGDTGELFF. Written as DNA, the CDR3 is TGTGCCAGCAGAGACTTGGCTAGCGGGGACACCGGGGAGCTGTTTTTT.